Below are 5 T cell receptor beta chains sequenced from a single sample in a study of cytomegalovirus exposure and HLA in healthy donors (dated by TCRdb to 2017 to 2019). The library relied on the immunoSEQ multiplex PCR assay. For the multiplex PCR, a mixture combining 60 forward primers for TCR Vbeta segments and 13 reverse primers for TCR Jbeta segments was used. Entries here come from immuneACCESS through TCRdb and include only in-frame sequences with V and J called. Some clones fail to appear in such tables; in the studies checked, an unresolved V gene covers under half of the shortfall, and the cause of the remainder is unknown. Across this sample there are 100,000 to 150,000 clones, with 65% to 85% seen only once. The ten largest clonotypes hold less than 0.25% of the sample. The source material was PBMCs. The receptor set was obtained from a man aged 50-59 years in good health and CMV-seronegative.

The chain employs TRBV7-2 and TRBJ2-1, with 11 bases aligning to TRBD2. Germline trimming cut 1 base from V and 4 bases from J; bases unmatched to any gene: 3. The CDR3 spans 16 residues. Germline V gene data show CDR1 as SGHTA and CDR2 as FQGNSA. In DNA form, the CDR3 reads TGTGCCAGCAGCTTAGTAGTAGCGGGAGGGTACAATGAGCAGTTCTTC. It encodes CASSLVVAGGYNEQFF. The full variable domain, rest sourced from reference TRBV7-2 and TRBJ2-1, is GAGVSQSPSNKVTEKGKDVELRCDPISGHTALYWYRQSLGQGLEFLIYFQGNSAPDKSGLPSDRFSAERTGGSVSTLTIQRTQQEDSAVYLCASSLVVAGGYNEQFFGPGTRLTVL.

The gene calls are TRBV19 and TRBJ2-2; 10 bases are shared with TRBD2. This CDR3 contains 16 residues. Germline V lookup: CDR1 LNHDA, CDR2 SQIVND (reference sequence). The V gene end was trimmed by 9 bases and the J gene end by 1 base; junction bases not matched to a gene: 8. CDR3 region: CASVKSSGGNTGELFF. CDR3 DNA: TGTGCCAGCGTCAAATCTAGCGGGGGGAACACCGGGGAGCTGTTTTTT.

The chain employs TRBV19 and TRBJ2-5; D is undetermined. CDR3 size: 14 residues. V lost 6 bases to trimming and J lost 4 bases, with 15 bases between them. Germline-derived CDR1 and CDR2 are LNHDA and SQIVND (reference sequence). The CDR3 protein is CASSDPRLLETQYF. As DNA, the CDR3 is TGTGCCAGTAGCGATCCCCGGTTGTTAGAGACCCAGTACTTC.

The genes are TRBV5-4 and TRBJ2-7, with 7 positions matching TRBD2. This CDR3 has 15 residues. After removal of 2 bases from V and 7 bases from J, the junction contained 12 bases not matched to a gene. Germline loops: CDR1 SGHNT, CDR2 YYREEE (reference sequence). CDR3 bases: TGTGCCAGCAGCTTTGAGCGGGGTATTGGAGGGGAGCAGTACTTC. It encodes CASSFERGIGGEQYF. The variable domain in full, completed from reference TRBV5-4 and TRBJ2-7, reads ETGVTQSPTHLIKTRGQQVTLRCSSQSGHNTVSWYQQALGQGPQFIFQYYREEENGRGNFPPRFSGLQFPNYSSELNVNALELDDSALYLCASSFERGIGGEQYFGPGTRLTVT.

The rearrangement uses TRBV27 and TRBJ1-1, with D possibly being TRBD1 (6 bases). Trimming removed 6 bases at V and 1 base at J, with 18 bases between. CDR3 size: 16 residues. Per germline, CDR1 MNHEY and CDR2 SMNVEV (reference sequence). The CDR3 loop is CASRFGGGRGNTEAFF. The DNA for the CDR3 is TGTGCCAGCAGATTCGGCGGTGGCAGGGGGAACACTGAAGCTTTCTTT.